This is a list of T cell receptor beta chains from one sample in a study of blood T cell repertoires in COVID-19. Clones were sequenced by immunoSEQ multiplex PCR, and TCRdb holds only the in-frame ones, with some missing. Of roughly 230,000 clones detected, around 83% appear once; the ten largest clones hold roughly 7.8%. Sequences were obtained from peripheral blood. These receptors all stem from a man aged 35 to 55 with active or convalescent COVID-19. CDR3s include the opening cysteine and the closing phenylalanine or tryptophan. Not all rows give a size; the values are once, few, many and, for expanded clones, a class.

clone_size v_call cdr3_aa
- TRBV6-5 CASSRRSGGTEAFF
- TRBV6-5 CASSYDDSFVYGYTF
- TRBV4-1 CASSQGTGTGAYGYTF
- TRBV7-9 CASPGRTGGDEKLFF
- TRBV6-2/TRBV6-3 CASSLDITYGYTF
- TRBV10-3 CAIGEGEGYQPQHF
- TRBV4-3 CASSQDSGAPGYTF
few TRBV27 CASSGSRIRPSYEQYF
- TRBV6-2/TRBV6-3 CASSQLAGGPHEQYF
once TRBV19 CASTRMSNTEAFF
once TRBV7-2 CASSPGRGQVAQFF
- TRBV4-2 CASSQVVGTGGNTIYF
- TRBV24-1 CATSDGQGLNTEAFF
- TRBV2 CASRETGYSTEAFF
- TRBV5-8 CASNHRDRDLNTQYF
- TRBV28 CASSPDRVNEKLFF
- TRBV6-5 CASSYSRSPARQYF
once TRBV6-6 CASSYGGSTGELFF
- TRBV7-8 CASSLYRGAADTQYF
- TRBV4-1 CASSRYRAETQYF
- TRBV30 CAWSPQGGDTQYF
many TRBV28 CASKRGAPDTGELFF
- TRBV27 CASSPRPGQGGQGYTF
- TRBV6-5 CASNPTGTYEQYF
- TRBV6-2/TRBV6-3 CASSYNGLLPNEQFF
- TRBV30 CAWRNQRLQSHEQFF
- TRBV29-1 CSVLVLRRMNTEAFF
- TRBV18 CASSPRLGLAGGRQETQYF
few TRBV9 CASSVGVGERQPQHF
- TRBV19 CASTAGGRSTEAFF
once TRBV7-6 CASSRGGQQTYGYTF
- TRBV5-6 CASSEGQGYTIYF